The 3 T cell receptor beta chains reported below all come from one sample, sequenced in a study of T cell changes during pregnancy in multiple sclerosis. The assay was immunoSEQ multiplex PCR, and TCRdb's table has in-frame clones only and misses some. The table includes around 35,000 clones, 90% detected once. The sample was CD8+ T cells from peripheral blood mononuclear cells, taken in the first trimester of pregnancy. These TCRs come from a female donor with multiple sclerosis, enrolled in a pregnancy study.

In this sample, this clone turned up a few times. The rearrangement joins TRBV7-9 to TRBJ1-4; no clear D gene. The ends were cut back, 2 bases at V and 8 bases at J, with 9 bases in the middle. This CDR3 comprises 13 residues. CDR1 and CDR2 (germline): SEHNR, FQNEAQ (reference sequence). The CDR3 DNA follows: TGTGCCAGCAGCTTATTACGGGGAGAAAAACTGTTTTTT. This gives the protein CASSLLRGEKLFF.

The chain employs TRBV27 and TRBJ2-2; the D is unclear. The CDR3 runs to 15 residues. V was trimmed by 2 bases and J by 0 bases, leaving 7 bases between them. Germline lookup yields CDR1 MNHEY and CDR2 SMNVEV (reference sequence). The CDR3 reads CASSLRLANTGELFF. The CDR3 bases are TGTGCCAGCAGTTTAAGACTTGCGAACACCGGGGAGCTGTTTTTT.

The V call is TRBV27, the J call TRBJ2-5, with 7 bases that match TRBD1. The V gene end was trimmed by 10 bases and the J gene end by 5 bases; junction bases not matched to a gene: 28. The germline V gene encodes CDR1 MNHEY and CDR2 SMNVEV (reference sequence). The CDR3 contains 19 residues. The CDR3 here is CAIRIFTYRDSYSWETQYF. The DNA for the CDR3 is TGTGCCATCCGAATTTTTACCTACCGGGACAGTTACTCGTGGGAGACCCAGTACTTC.